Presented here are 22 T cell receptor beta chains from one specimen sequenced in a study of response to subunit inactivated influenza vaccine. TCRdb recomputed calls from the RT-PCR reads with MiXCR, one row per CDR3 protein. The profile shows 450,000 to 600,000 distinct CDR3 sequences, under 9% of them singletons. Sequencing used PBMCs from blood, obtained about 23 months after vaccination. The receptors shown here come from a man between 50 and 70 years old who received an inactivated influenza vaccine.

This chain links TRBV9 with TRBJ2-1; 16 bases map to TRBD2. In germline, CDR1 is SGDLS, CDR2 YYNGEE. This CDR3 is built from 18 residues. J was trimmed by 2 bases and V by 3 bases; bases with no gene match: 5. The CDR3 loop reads CASSGSGTSGRAYNEQFF. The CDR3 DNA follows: TGTGCCAGCAGCGGTTCCGGGACTAGCGGGAGGGCCTACAATGAGCAGTTCTTC.

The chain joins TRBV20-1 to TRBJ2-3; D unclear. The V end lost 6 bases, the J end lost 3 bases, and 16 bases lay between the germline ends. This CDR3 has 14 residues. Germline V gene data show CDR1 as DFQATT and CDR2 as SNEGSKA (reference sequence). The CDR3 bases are TGCAGTGCGGAGCCGGGCCCTTCAACAGATACGCAGTATTTT. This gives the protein CSAEPGPSTDTQYF.

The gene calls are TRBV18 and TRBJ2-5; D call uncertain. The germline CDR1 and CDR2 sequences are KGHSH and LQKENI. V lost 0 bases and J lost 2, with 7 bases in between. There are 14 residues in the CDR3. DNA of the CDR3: TGTGCCAGCTCACCACCGGCAGCTCAAGAGACCCAGTACTTC. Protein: CASSPPAAQETQYF.

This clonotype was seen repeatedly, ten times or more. This CDR3 reads CASSRSYGYTF. The CDR3 DNA follows: TGTGCCAGCAGTCGTTCTTATGGCTACACCTTC. The V call is TRBV7-2, the J call TRBJ1-2; no reliable D call. V was pared by 6 bases and J by 5 bases, with 7 bases between. There are 11 residues in the CDR3. Germline V gene lookup returns CDR1 SGHTA and CDR2 FQGNSA. Full variable domain (remainder filled in from reference TRBV7-2 and TRBJ1-2): GAGVSQSPSNKVTEKGKDVELRCDPISGHTALYWYRQSLGQGLEFLIYFQGNSAPDKSGLPSDRFSAERTGGSVSTLTIQRTQQEDSAVYLCASSRSYGYTFGSGTRLTVV.

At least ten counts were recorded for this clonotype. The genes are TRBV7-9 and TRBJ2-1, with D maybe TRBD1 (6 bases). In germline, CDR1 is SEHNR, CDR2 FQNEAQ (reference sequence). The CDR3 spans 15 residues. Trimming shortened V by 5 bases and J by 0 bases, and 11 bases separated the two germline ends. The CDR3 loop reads CASSATGSSYNEQFF. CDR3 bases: TGTGCCAGCAGCGCCACAGGGTCCTCCTACAATGAGCAGTTCTTC.

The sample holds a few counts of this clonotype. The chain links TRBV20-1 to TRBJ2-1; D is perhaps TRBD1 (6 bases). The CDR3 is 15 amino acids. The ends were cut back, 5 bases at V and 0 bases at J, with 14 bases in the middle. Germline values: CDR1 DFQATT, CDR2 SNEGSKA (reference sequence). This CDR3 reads CSAGVGAISYNEQFF. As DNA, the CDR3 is TGCAGTGCTGGAGTGGGGGCTATCTCCTACAATGAGCAGTTCTTC.

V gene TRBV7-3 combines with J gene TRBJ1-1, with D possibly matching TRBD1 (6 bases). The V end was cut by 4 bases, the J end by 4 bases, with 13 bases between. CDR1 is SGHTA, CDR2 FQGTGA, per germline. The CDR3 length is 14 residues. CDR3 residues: CASSSTGETTEAFF. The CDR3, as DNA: TGTGCCAGCAGCTCGACAGGAGAGACCACTGAAGCTTTCTTT.

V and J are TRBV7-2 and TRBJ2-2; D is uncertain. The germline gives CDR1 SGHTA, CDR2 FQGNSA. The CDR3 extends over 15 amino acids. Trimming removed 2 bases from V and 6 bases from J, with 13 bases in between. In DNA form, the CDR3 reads TGTGCCAGCAGCTTAAGTCACTATCGGGCCGGGGAGCTGTTTTTT. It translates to CASSLSHYRAGELFF.

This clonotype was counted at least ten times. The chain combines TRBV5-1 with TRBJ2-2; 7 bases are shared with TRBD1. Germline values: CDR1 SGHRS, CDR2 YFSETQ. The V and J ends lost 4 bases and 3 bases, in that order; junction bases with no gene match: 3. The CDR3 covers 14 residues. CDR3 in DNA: TGCGCCAGCAGCATACAGGGGTACACCGGGGAGCTGTTTTTT. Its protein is CASSIQGYTGELFF.

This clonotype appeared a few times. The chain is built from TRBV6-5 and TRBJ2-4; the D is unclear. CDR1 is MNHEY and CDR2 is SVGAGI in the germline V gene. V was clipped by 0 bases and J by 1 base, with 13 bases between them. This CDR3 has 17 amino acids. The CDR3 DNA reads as TGTGCCAGCAGTTACTCTGGCATACCCGGGGCCAAAAACATTCAGTACTTC. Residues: CASSYSGIPGAKNIQYF.

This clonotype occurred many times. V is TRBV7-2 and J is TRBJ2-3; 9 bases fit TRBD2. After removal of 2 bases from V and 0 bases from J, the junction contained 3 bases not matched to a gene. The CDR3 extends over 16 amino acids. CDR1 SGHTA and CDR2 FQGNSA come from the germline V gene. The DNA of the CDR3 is TGTGCCAGCAGCTTACTAGCGGGGACTAGCACAGATACGCAGTATTTT. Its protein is CASSLLAGTSTDTQYF.

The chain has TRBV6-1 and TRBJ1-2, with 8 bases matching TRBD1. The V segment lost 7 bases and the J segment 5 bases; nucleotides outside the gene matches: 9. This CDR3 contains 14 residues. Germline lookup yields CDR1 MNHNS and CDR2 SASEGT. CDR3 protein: CASILTGGPYGYTF. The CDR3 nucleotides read TGTGCCAGCATCCTTACAGGGGGGCCTTATGGCTACACCTTC.

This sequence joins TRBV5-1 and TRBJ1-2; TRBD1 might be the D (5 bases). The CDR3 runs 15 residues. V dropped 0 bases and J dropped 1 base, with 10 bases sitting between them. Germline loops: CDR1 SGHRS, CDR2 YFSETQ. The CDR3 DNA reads TGCGCCAGCAGCTTGGATCAGGGCCGTAACTATGGCTACACCTTC. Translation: CASSLDQGRNYGYTF.

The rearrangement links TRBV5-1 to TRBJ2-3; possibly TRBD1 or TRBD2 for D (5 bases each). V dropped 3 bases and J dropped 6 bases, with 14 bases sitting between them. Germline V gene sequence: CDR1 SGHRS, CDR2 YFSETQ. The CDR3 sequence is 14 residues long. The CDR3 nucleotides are TGCGCCAGCAGCTCGCTAACCGAGGGGGATACGCAGTATTTT. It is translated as CASSSLTEGDTQYF.

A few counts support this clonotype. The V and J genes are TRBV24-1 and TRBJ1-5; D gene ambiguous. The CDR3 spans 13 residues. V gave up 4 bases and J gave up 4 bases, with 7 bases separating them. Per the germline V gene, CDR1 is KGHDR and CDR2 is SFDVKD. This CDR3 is CATSESRNQPQHF. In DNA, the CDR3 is TGTGCCACCAGTGAGAGCAGGAATCAGCCCCAGCATTTT.

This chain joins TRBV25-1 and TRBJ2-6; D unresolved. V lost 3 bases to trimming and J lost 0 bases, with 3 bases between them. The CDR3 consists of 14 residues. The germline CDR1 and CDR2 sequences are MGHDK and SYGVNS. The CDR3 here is CASSDFSGANVLTF. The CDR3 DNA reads TGTGCCAGCAGTGACTTCTCTGGGGCCAACGTCCTGACTTTC.

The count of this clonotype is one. CDR3 sequence reads: CASSRTSGYEQYV. The CDR3 DNA sequence: TGTGCCAGCAGCCGGACTAGCGGTTACGAGCAGTACGTC. V is TRBV6-1 and J is TRBJ2-7, with 10 nucleotides matching TRBD2. V shed 6 bases and J 4 bases; nucleotides not matched to a gene: 3. There are 13 residues in the CDR3. Germline CDR1 is MNHNS and CDR2 is SASEGT.

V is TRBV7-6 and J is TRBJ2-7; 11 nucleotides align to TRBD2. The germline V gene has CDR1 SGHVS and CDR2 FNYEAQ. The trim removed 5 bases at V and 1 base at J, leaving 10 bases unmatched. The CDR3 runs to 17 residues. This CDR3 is CASSPRGTSGTSYEQYF. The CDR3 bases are TGTGCCAGCAGCCCACGTGGGACTAGCGGAACTTCCTACGAGCAGTACTTC.

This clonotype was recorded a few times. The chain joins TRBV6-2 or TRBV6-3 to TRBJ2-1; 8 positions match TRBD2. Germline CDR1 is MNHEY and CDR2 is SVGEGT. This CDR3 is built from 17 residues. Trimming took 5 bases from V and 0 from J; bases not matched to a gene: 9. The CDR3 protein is CASSPRSLAGSYNEQFF. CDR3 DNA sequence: TGTGCCAGCAGTCCCAGGTCCCTAGCGGGCTCCTACAATGAGCAGTTCTTC.

In nucleotides, the CDR3 is TGTGCCTGGAGTACCGGTGGAGGGCGGACAGATACGCAGTATTTT. Translating it yields CAWSTGGGRTDTQYF. The V and J genes are TRBV30 and TRBJ2-3; a weak D match, TRBD2 (6 bases). From germline, CDR1 is GTSNPN and CDR2 SVGIG (reference sequence). CDR3 size: 15 residues. V lost 2 bases and J lost 3, with 15 bases in between.

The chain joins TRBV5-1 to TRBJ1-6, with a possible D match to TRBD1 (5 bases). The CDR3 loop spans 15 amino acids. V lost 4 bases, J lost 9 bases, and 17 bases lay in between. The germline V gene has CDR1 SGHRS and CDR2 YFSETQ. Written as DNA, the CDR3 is TGCGCCAGCAGCACTCAGGGTGTGGAAAGTTCACCCCTCCACTTT. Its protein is CASSTQGVESSPLHF.

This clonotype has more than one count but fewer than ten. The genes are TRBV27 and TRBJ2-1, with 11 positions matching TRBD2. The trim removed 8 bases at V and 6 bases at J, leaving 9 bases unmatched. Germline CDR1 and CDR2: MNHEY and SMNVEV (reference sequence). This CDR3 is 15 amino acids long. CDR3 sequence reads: CASRRSGGGINEQFF. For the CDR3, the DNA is TGTGCCAGCCGCCGTAGCGGGGGGGGCATCAATGAGCAGTTCTTC.